One sample yielded the 10 T cell receptor beta chains listed below, sequenced in a study of cytomegalovirus exposure and HLA in healthy donors (TCRdb year 2017). Library construction relied on the immunoSEQ multiplex PCR assay. TCRdb mirrors the immuneACCESS table, restricted to in-frame sequences. Some clones are absent from its copies; in checked studies, under half trace to an unresolved V gene, and the reason for the others is unknown. The sample contains 300,000 to 400,000 clones, just over 85% of them found a single time. The ten largest clonotypes hold roughly 0.8% of the sample. The sample comprised PBMCs. The receptors derive from a woman aged 18 to 35 in good health and CMV-seronegative.

CDR3 loop: CASCSPGGVGYGYTF. CDR3 nucleotide sequence: TGTGCCAGTTGTTCCCCCGGGGGGGTTGGCTATGGCTACACCTTC. The chain uses TRBV28 and TRBJ1-2; weak D call: TRBD1 (5 bases). The germline CDR1 and CDR2 sequences are MDHEN and SYDVKM. V was trimmed by 9 bases and J by 4 bases, leaving 21 bases between them. The CDR3 extends over 15 amino acids.

This chain links TRBV19 with TRBJ1-2; 10 nucleotides match TRBD1. Germline CDR1 and CDR2: LNHDA and SQIVND (reference sequence). Trimming removed 5 bases from V and 5 bases from J; junction bases left unmatched: 5. This CDR3 comprises 14 residues. The CDR3 DNA reads as TGTGCCAGTAGTCAAGGACAGGGGGATTATGGCTACACCTTC. Residues: CASSQGQGDYGYTF.

Only a few counts were recorded for this clone. The chain recombines TRBV27 with TRBJ1-2; weak D call: TRBD1 (6 bases). Trimming stripped 5 bases from V and 5 bases from J, with 18 bases between. The CDR3 has 15 amino acids. Germline V CDR1 and CDR2: MNHEY, SMNVEV (reference sequence). CDR3 residues: CASSPLDSNEYGYTF. The CDR3 coding sequence is TGTGCCAGCAGTCCACTGGACAGCAATGAGTATGGCTACACCTTC.

This clone has a single count. The rearrangement joins TRBV5-1 to TRBJ2-3, with 14 positions matching TRBD2. After removal of 4 bases from V and 4 bases from J, the junction contained 14 bases not matched to a gene. Germline V CDR1 and CDR2: SGHRS, YFSETQ. This CDR3 has 19 residues. This CDR3 reads CASSQLTWTSGGRADTQYF. CDR3 DNA: TGCGCCAGCAGCCAGCTGACCTGGACTAGCGGGGGGAGGGCAGATACGCAGTATTTT.

The rearrangement joins TRBV4-1 to TRBJ1-2; D is unresolved. The CDR3 is 13 amino acids. The germline V gene has CDR1 MGHRA and CDR2 YSYEKL. Trimming stripped 5 bases from V and 2 bases from J, with 9 bases between. CDR3 DNA: TGCGCCAGCAGCACCGGGGAGAACTATGGCTACACCTTC. This gives the protein CASSTGENYGYTF.

The V gene is TRBV5-6, the J gene TRBJ1-2, with TRBD1 matching 7 bases. CDR3 length: 17 amino acids. Germline V gene data show CDR1 as SGHDT and CDR2 as YYEEEE. V shed 0 bases, J shed 8 bases, and the junction held 16 bases outside the gene matches. The CDR3 DNA reads as TGTGCCAGCAGCTTGGTGGCCGGAGGAGGGGGGACAGTAGGCTACACCTTC. Encoded protein: CASSLVAGGGGTVGYTF.

This rearrangement joins TRBV7-9 to TRBJ1-5; 7 nucleotides align to TRBD1. The CDR3 runs to 15 residues. The germline CDR1 and CDR2 sequences are SEHNR and FQNEAQ (reference sequence). V shed 5 bases and J 2 bases; nucleotides not matched to a gene: 6. DNA of the CDR3: TGTGCCAGCAGCCCCGACAGGGTCGGCAATCAGCCCCAGCATTTT. This sequence encodes CASSPDRVGNQPQHF.

The J gene is TRBJ2-1, the V gene TRBV9; 8 bases are a match to TRBD2. From germline, CDR1 is SGDLS and CDR2 YYNGEE. V lost 4 bases and J lost 6; bases outside the gene matches: 12. The CDR3 consists of 16 residues. The CDR3 bases are TGTGCCAGCAGCCCGCAAGCGGGAGACCGTTTCAATGAGCAGTTCTTC. Translation gives CASSPQAGDRFNEQFF.

This sequence joins TRBV6-6 and TRBJ1-1; TRBD1 might be the D (5 bases). CDR1 and CDR2 from the germline V gene are MNHNY and SVGAGI (reference sequence). V was shortened by 4 bases and J by 5 bases, with 8 bases between the two germline ends. The length of the CDR3 is 12 residues. As DNA, the CDR3 is TGTGCCAGCAGTTCGGGGGAAACTGAAGCTTTCTTT. Amino acids: CASSSGETEAFF.

The chain recombines TRBV29-1 with TRBJ2-5; the match to TRBD1 covers 10 bases. Germline V CDR1 and CDR2: SQVTM, ANQGSEA. Losses at the gene ends were 2 bases for V and 2 bases for J; bases not matched to a gene: 11. CDR3 length: 17 amino acids. The CDR3 here is CSVERQGAGGPQETQYF. As DNA, the CDR3 is TGCAGCGTTGAAAGACAGGGGGCTGGAGGCCCTCAAGAGACCCAGTACTTC.